The 31 T cell receptor beta chains presented below share a single source sample, sequenced in a study of Graves' ophthalmopathy and Graves' hyperthyroidism. Amplified TCR beta CDR3 regions were obtained using RNA transcripts as template. Amplification began with first-round RT-PCR using HTBI primers, then second-round multiplex PCR was performed. TCRdb analysed the multiplex PCR reads with MiXCR anew, one entry per CDR3 protein. The table shows under 350,000 distinct CDR3 sequences, with roughly 16% occurring only once. Sequencing input: peripheral blood. Receptors originate from an adult man with Graves' ophthalmopathy.

This clonotype was counted ten times or more. The chain employs TRBV10-3 and TRBJ1-5, with 9 bases fitting TRBD1. The germline V gene has CDR1 ENHRY and CDR2 SYGVKD. This CDR3 spans 14 amino acids. J was trimmed by 3 bases and V by 5 bases; bases with no gene match: 2. CDR3 amino acids: CAISSQGANQPQHF. CDR3 bases: TGTGCCATCAGTTCACAGGGGGCCAATCAGCCCCAGCATTTT.

A few counts support this clonotype. The V call is TRBV18, the J call TRBJ1-1, with D perhaps TRBD1 (6 bases). V dropped 8 bases and J dropped 1 base, with 11 bases sitting between them. The germline CDR1 and CDR2 sequences are KGHSH and LQKENI. CDR3 length equals 13 residues. CDR3 protein: CASRSGQNTEAFF. For the CDR3, the DNA is TGTGCCAGCCGGTCGGGACAGAACACTGAAGCTTTCTTT.

This clonotype has a count of ten or more. This CDR3 reads CASELVTGGTGGYEQYF. Written as DNA, the CDR3 is TGTGCCAGCGAGCTCGTGACAGGGGGGACAGGGGGCTACGAGCAGTACTTC. This chain joins TRBV11-1 and TRBJ2-7; 11 positions agree with TRBD1. The trim removed 8 bases at V and 3 bases at J, leaving 15 bases unmatched. Germline loops: CDR1 SGHAT, CDR2 FQDESV (reference sequence). The CDR3 spans 17 residues.

This clonotype was detected many times. The rearrangement joins TRBV6-5 to TRBJ1-2; the match to TRBD1 covers 10 bases. V lost 4 bases to trimming and J lost 5 bases; unmatched junction nucleotides: 7. Germline loops: CDR1 MNHEY, CDR2 SVGAGI. The CDR3 consists of 15 residues. CDR3 sequence (DNA): TGTGCCAGCAGTTCGAAGACAGGGGGCGCATATGGCTACACCTTC. Translated, it gives CASSSKTGGAYGYTF.

CDR3 sequence reads: CASSSPVSEQYF. CDR3 bases: TGTGCCAGCAGTTCCCCGGTCAGCGAGCAGTACTTC. The chain links TRBV12-3 or TRBV12-4 to TRBJ2-7, with unresolved D. The CDR3 sequence is 12 residues long. With 4 bases removed from V and 6 bases from J, the gap between germline ends came to 10 bases.

This clonotype appeared many times. The chain employs TRBV7-9 and TRBJ2-7, with D possibly matching TRBD2 (5 bases). Trimming left V 4 bases short and J 0 bases short, with 7 bases between. The CDR3 is 13 residues long. Germline V CDR1 and CDR2: SEHNR, FQNEAQ (reference sequence). Written as DNA, the CDR3 is TGTGCCAGCAGCTCGACTAACTCCTACGAGCAGTACTTC. Translation gives CASSSTNSYEQYF.

A remark on this clonotype: A much larger clone lies one base from this, so it may be a read error. This chain connects TRBV3-1 to TRBJ2-2; D uncertain. V dropped 3 bases and J dropped 5 bases, with 7 bases sitting between them. This CDR3 region has 13 residues. Germline assignment: CDR1 LGHDT and CDR2 YNNKEL (reference sequence). The chain's CDR3 is CASSHAATGELFF. Here the CDR3 DNA reads TGTGCCAGCAGCCATGCTGCAACCGGGGAGCTGTTTTTT. Full variable domain (remainder filled in from reference TRBV3-1 and TRBJ2-2): DTAVSQTPKYLVTQMGNDKSIKCEQNLGHDTMYWYKQDSKKFLKIMFSYNNKELIINETVPNRFSPKSPDKAHLNLHINSLELGDSAVYFCASSHAATGELFFGEGSRLTVL.

The chain recombines TRBV6-1 with TRBJ1-1; 8 nucleotides align to TRBD1. Trimming cost V 5 bases and J 0 bases; bases outside gene matches: 5. The CDR3 loop spans 15 amino acids. Germline V CDR1 and CDR2: MNHNS, SASEGT. Here the CDR3 DNA reads TGTGCCAGCAGTACGGGACAGGACATGAACACTGAAGCTTTCTTT. It specifies CASSTGQDMNTEAFF.

The chain links TRBV12-3 or TRBV12-4 to TRBJ2-6, with TRBD1 as a possible D gene (6 bases). Deletions cut 6 bases from V and 4 bases from J, with 13 bases between. This CDR3 contains 15 residues. CDR3 amino acids: CASREDRTGANVLTF. Written as DNA, the CDR3 is TGTGCCAGCAGGGAGGACAGAACCGGGGCCAACGTCCTGACTTTC.

Many counts were recorded for this clonotype. This chain uses TRBV28 with TRBJ1-6, with unresolved D. CDR3 length equals 16 residues. Per the germline V gene, CDR1 is MDHEN and CDR2 is SYDVKM. Trimming removed 1 base at V and 7 bases at J, with 14 bases between. The CDR3 region has the DNA TGTGCCAGCAGTTTATATCCTGCAGACATGAATTCACCCCTCCACTTT. It codes for CASSLYPADMNSPLHF. The whole variable domain, filled in from reference TRBV28 and TRBJ1-6, reads DVKVTQSSRYLVKRTGEKVFLECVQDMDHENMFWYRQDPGLGLRLIYFSYDVKMKEKGDIPEGYSVSREKKERFSLILESASTNQTSMYLCASSLYPADMNSPLHFGNGTRLTVT.

This clonotype was observed at least ten times. The genes are TRBV6-1 and TRBJ1-2; D unclear. Germline values: CDR1 MNHNS, CDR2 SASEGT. The CDR3 extends over 12 amino acids. Trimming took off 3 bases at V and 4 bases at J, with 6 bases between the two ends. The CDR3 DNA follows: TGTGCCAGCAGTGAGTTGAGCTATGGCTACACCTTC. Its translation is CASSELSYGYTF.

The chain recombines TRBV6-1 with TRBJ1-2; 9 bases agree with TRBD1. The CDR3 contains 12 residues. Germline V lookup: CDR1 MNHNS, CDR2 SASEGT. The trim removed 4 bases at V and 9 bases at J, leaving 3 bases unmatched. The CDR3 nucleotides read TGTGCCAGCAGTGTTGGACAGGGGAGCTACACCTTC. This sequence encodes CASSVGQGSYTF.

This clonotype appeared many times. The CDR3 spells CASSSTLNSPLHF. The CDR3 DNA is TGTGCCAGCAGCTCGACCCTTAATTCACCCCTCCACTTT. The V call is TRBV7-2, the J call TRBJ1-6; D remains ambiguous. Germline V gene lookup returns CDR1 SGHTA and CDR2 FQGNSA. V gave up 4 bases and J gave up 6 bases, with 7 bases separating them. This CDR3 has 13 amino acids.

At least ten counts were recorded for this clonotype. This chain links TRBV12-3 or TRBV12-4 with TRBJ2-5, with D hard to call. Trimming took 1 base from V and 1 from J, leaving 7 bases between them. The CDR3 covers 14 residues. The CDR3 DNA sequence: TGTGCCAGCAGTTTAGGCTACTCCCAAGAGACCCAGTACTTC. It codes for CASSLGYSQETQYF.

In its sample, this clonotype was seen many times. The J gene is TRBJ1-2, the V gene TRBV27; perhaps TRBD1 as D (5 bases). V was cut by 7 bases and J by 0 bases, with 12 bases left in between. This CDR3 comprises 14 residues. Germline CDR1 MNHEY, CDR2 SMNVEV (reference sequence). CDR3 in DNA: TGTGCCAGCACCTCGAGGGGAGCTAACTATGGCTACACCTTC. It translates to CASTSRGANYGYTF.

As for this clonotype: A much bigger clone sits one base away, suggesting this may be a read error. The chain has TRBV27 and TRBJ1-5, with D unresolved. The CDR3 is 9 residues long. From germline, CDR1 is MNHEY and CDR2 SMNVEV (reference sequence). The CDR3 nucleotides are TGTGCCAGCATGCGAGTCAGGTATTTT. This sequence encodes CASMRVRYF.

Concerning this clonotype: One end of the junction is discordant with germline, which a read error may explain. CDR3 region: CSAERDNPEASF. The DNA of the CDR3 is TGCAGCGCCGAACGGGACAACCCTGAAGCTTCCTTT. V and J are TRBV29-1 and TRBJ1-1; TRBD1 is a possible D gene (6 bases). The CDR3 runs 12 residues. From germline, CDR1 is SQVTM and CDR2 ANQGSEA.

The V and J genes are TRBV18 and TRBJ1-1; D remains unclear. V was pared by 2 bases and J by 2 bases, with 12 bases between. The CDR3 has 15 amino acids. From germline, CDR1 is KGHSH and CDR2 LQKENI. The CDR3 region is CASSPNAGSNTEAFF. In DNA form, the CDR3 reads TGTGCCAGCTCACCAAACGCTGGCAGTAACACTGAAGCTTTCTTT. The variable domain in full, with the rest retrieved from reference TRBV18 and TRBJ1-1, is NAGVMQNPRHLVRRRGQEARLRCSPMKGHSHVYWYRQLPEEGLKFMVYLQKENIIDESGMPKERFSAEFPKEGPSILRIQQVVRGDSAAYFCASSPNAGSNTEAFFGQGTRLTVV.

The rearrangement uses TRBV27 and TRBJ2-7, with 9 bases lining up with TRBD2. V gave up 5 bases and J gave up 2 bases; unmatched junction bases: 7. The CDR3 is made up of 15 amino acids. Germline V CDR1 and CDR2: MNHEY, SMNVEV (reference sequence). CDR3 residues: CASSPRLAETYEQYF. CDR3 coding DNA: TGTGCCAGCAGTCCGCGACTAGCGGAAACCTACGAGCAGTACTTC.

This clonotype was counted ten times or more. The V and J genes are TRBV6-5 and TRBJ2-7; perhaps D is TRBD1 or TRBD2 (5 bases each). With 6 bases removed from V and 1 base from J, the gap between germline ends came to 7 bases. Germline V lookup: CDR1 MNHEY, CDR2 SVGAGI. The CDR3 covers 12 residues. The CDR3 loop reads CASRGESYEQYF. CDR3 DNA sequence: TGTGCCAGCAGGGGGGAGTCCTACGAGCAGTACTTC.

In its sample, this clonotype was seen once. The J gene is TRBJ2-2, the V gene TRBV12-3 or TRBV12-4; D perhaps matches TRBD2 (5 bases). The CDR3 length is 16 residues. Trimming pared 5 bases from V and 1 base from J, leaving 14 bases between. The CDR3 loop reads CASSPGAGRNTGELFF. CDR3 in DNA: TGTGCCAGCAGTCCAGGTGCGGGTAGGAACACCGGGGAGCTGTTTTTT.

This clonotype came up many times. J is TRBJ2-7 and V is TRBV20-1; maybe TRBD2 (7 bases). CDR1 is DFQATT and CDR2 is SNEGSKA in the germline V gene (reference sequence). This CDR3 has 17 residues. Trimming took off 4 bases at V and 4 bases at J, with 26 bases between the two ends. The CDR3 sequence is CSATRPWGGGIRYEQYF. The CDR3 DNA is TGCAGTGCTACGAGACCCTGGGGGGGCGGGATTAGGTACGAGCAGTACTTC.

This clonotype was recorded at least ten times. The J gene is TRBJ1-1, the V gene TRBV28, with D perhaps matching TRBD1 (6 bases). V lost 7 bases to trimming and J lost 1 base, with 13 bases between them. Germline CDR1 is MDHEN and CDR2 is SYDVKM. CDR3 length: 14 residues. DNA for the CDR3: TGTGCCAGCACCGGGGGCGGACAGAACACTGAAGCTTTCTTT. Its protein product is CASTGGGQNTEAFF.

This clonotype was found many times. The rearrangement links TRBV6-2 or TRBV6-3 to TRBJ2-5; D might be TRBD1 or TRBD2, each matching 5 bases. This CDR3 region has 15 residues. Germline V gives CDR1 MNHEY, CDR2 SVGEGT. Trimming stripped 5 bases from V and 2 bases from J, with 15 bases between. CDR3 loop: CASSARGSSQETQYF. CDR3 DNA: TGTGCCAGCAGTGCACGGGGCAGCTCGCAAGAGACCCAGTACTTC.

V usage is TRBV28 and J usage is TRBJ2-2; possibly TRBD1 for D (6 bases). The CDR3 contains 15 residues. With 3 bases removed from V and 1 base from J, the gap between germline ends came to 9 bases. Per germline, CDR1 MDHEN and CDR2 SYDVKM. CDR3: CASSFTRGNTGELFF. The CDR3 DNA reads TGTGCCAGCAGTTTTACCAGGGGGAACACCGGGGAGCTGTTTTTT.

In its sample, this clonotype was seen many times. The chain joins TRBV6-5 to TRBJ1-5; D is unclear. Trimming stripped 3 bases from V and 5 bases from J, with 11 bases between. Germline V lookup: CDR1 MNHEY, CDR2 SVGAGI. The CDR3 totals 14 residues. In DNA form, the CDR3 reads TGTGCCAGCAGTTATCTACGAGGCTATCAGCCCCAGCATTTT. Residues: CASSYLRGYQPQHF.

This clonotype was seen ten or more times. CDR3 nucleotide sequence: TGTGCCAGCAGGTCTGGAGGGCATGGGGAGCTGTTTTTT. Translated, it gives CASRSGGHGELFF. The chain is built from TRBV6-1 and TRBJ2-2; D is possibly TRBD2 (6 bases). The CDR3 runs to 13 residues. Looked up from germline, CDR1 is MNHNS and CDR2 is SASEGT. Deletions cut 6 bases from V and 8 bases from J, with 13 bases between.

This clonotype came up many times. The chain couples TRBV4-3 to TRBJ2-5; D not certain. Germline assignment: CDR1 LGHNA and CDR2 YSLEER. The CDR3 runs 10 residues. Trimming left V 7 bases short and J 5 bases short, with 5 bases between. CDR3: CASTGETQYF. The CDR3 DNA reads as TGCGCCAGCACTGGGGAGACCCAGTACTTC.

This clonotype was recorded many times. This sequence joins TRBV20-1 and TRBJ2-2; 13 positions agree with TRBD2. Germline V gene lookup returns CDR1 DFQATT and CDR2 SNEGSKA (reference sequence). After removal of 5 bases from V and 0 bases from J, the junction contained 9 bases not matched to a gene. CDR3 size: 18 residues. The CDR3 reads CSAGGLAGAGANTGELFF. For the CDR3, the DNA is TGCAGTGCTGGAGGACTAGCGGGAGCCGGGGCGAACACCGGGGAGCTGTTTTTT.

This clonotype was seen many times. The CDR3 is CASSLFGTGDEQYF. CDR3 nucleotide sequence: TGTGCCAGCAGTTTATTTGGGACAGGGGACGAGCAGTACTTC. The chain employs TRBV28 and TRBJ2-7, with 10 nucleotides matching TRBD1. CDR1 is MDHEN and CDR2 is SYDVKM in the germline V gene. Trimming took 1 base from V and 5 from J; bases not matched to a gene: 2. The CDR3 loop spans 14 amino acids.

In regard to this clonotype: This may arise from a read error, as a much more abundant clone is one base away. Lacking the conserved final phenylalanine or tryptophan, this CDR3 likely reflects a read error. The rearrangement joins TRBV5-5 to TRBJ2-5, with D perhaps matching TRBD1 or TRBD2 (6 bases each). The germline V gene has CDR1 SGHKS and CDR2 YYEKEE (reference sequence). There are 16 residues in the CDR3. Trimming stripped 2 bases from V and 4 bases from J, with 18 bases between. CDR3 in DNA: TGTGCCAGCAGCTTACGTGGGGGGCGCCCCGGAGAGACCCAGTACTCC. Protein: CASSLRGGRPGETQYS.